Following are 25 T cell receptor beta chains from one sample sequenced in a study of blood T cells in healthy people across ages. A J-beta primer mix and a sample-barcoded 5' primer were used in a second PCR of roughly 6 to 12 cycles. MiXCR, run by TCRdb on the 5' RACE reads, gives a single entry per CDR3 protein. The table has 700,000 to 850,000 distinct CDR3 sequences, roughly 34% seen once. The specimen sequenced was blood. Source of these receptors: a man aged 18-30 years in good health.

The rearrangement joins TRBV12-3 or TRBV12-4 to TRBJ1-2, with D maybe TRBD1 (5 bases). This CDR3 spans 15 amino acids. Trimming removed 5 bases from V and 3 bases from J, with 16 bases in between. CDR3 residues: CASSPTGATDYGYTF. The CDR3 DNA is TGTGCCAGCAGTCCAACCGGGGCCACTGACTATGGCTACACCTTC.

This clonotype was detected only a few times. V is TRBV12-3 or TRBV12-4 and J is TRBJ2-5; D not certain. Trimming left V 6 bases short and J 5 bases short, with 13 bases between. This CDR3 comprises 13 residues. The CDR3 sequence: CASSPGHRETQYF. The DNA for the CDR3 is TGTGCCAGCAGCCCCGGCCATCGGGAGACCCAGTACTTC.

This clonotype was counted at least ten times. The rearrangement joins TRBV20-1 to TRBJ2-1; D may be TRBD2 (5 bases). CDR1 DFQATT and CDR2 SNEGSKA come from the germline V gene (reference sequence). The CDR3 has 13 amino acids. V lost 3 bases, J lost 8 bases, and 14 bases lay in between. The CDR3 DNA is TGCAGTGCTAGCTTCGTTGCGGGCCATGAGCAGTTCTTC. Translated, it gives CSASFVAGHEQFF.

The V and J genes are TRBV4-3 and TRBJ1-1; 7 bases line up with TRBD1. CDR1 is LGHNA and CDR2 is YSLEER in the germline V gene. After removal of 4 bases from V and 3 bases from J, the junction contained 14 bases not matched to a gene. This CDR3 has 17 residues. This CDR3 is CASSRVHRGSPDTEAFF. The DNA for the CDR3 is TGCGCCAGCAGCCGGGTTCACAGGGGCAGTCCGGACACTGAAGCTTTCTTT.

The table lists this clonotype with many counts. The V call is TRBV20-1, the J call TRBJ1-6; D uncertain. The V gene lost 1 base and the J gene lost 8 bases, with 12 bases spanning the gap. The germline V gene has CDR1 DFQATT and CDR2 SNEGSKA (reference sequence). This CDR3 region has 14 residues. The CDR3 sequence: CSARVPGAYSPLHF. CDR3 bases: TGCAGTGCTAGAGTCCCGGGAGCCTATTCACCCCTCCACTTT.

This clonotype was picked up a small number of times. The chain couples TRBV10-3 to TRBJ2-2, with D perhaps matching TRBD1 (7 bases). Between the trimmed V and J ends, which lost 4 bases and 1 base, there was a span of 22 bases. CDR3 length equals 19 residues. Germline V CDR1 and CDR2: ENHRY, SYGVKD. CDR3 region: CAISGGQRGGTVNTGELFF. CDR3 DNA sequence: TGTGCCATCAGTGGGGGCCAACGTGGGGGGACAGTGAACACCGGGGAGCTGTTTTTT.

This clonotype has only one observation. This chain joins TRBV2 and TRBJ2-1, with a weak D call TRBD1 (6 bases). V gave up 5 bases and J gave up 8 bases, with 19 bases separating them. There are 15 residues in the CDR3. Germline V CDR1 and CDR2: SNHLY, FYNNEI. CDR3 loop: CASSPQGSSYYEQFF. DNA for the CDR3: TGTGCCAGCAGTCCACAGGGTTCCTCTTACTATGAGCAGTTCTTC.

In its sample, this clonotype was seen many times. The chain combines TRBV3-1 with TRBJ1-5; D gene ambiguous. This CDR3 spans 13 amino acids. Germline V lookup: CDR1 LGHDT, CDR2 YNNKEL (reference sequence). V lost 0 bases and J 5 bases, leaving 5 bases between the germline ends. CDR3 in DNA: TGTGCCAGCAGCCAAGATCTAGATCAGCCCCAGCATTTT. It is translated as CASSQDLDQPQHF.

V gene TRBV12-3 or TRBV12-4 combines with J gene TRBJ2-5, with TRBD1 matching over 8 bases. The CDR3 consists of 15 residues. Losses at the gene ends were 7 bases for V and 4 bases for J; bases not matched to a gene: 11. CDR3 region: CASTPGTGRLETQYF. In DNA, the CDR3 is TGTGCCAGCACCCCCGGGACAGGACGTTTAGAGACCCAGTACTTC.

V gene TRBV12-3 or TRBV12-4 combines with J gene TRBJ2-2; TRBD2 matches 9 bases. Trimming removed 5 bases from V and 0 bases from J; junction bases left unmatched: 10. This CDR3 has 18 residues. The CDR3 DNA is TGTGCCAGCAGTCCGGGACTAGCAACCCTGGCGAACACCGGGGAGCTGTTTTTT. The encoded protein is CASSPGLATLANTGELFF.

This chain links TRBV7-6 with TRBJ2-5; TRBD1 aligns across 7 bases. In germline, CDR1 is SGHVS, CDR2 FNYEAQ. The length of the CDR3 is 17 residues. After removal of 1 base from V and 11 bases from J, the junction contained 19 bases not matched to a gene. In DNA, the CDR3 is TGTGCCAGCAGCTTAGTAGCAGGGACAGCGATATACAATGAGCAGTACTTC. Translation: CASSLVAGTAIYNEQYF. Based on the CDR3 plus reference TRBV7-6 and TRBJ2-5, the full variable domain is GAGVSQSPRYKVTKRGQDVALRCDPISGHVSLYWYRQALGQGPEFLTYFNYEAQQDKSGLPNDRFSAERPEGSISTLTIQRTEQRDSAMYRCASSLVAGTAIYNEQYFGPGTRLLVL.

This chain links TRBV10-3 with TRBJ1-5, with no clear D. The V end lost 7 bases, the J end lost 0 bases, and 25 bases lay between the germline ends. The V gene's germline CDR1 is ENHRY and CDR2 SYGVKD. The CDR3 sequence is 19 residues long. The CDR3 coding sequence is TGTGCCATCACTTACAATAGCGCCGGGAGAAAGTATAGCAATCAGCCCCAGCATTTT. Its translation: CAITYNSAGRKYSNQPQHF.

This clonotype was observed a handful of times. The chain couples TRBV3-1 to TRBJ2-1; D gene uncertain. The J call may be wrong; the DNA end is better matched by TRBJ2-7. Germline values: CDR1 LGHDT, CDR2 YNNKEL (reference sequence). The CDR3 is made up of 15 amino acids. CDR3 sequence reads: CASSQDWSSYNEQYF. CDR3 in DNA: TGTGCCAGCAGCCAAGACTGGAGCTCCTACAATGAGCAGTACTTC.

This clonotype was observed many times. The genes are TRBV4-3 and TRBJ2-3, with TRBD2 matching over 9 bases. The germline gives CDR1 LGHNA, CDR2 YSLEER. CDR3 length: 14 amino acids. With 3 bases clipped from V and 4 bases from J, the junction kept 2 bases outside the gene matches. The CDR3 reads CASSQGLASDTQYF. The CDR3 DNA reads TGCGCCAGCAGCCAGGGACTAGCATCAGATACGCAGTATTTT.

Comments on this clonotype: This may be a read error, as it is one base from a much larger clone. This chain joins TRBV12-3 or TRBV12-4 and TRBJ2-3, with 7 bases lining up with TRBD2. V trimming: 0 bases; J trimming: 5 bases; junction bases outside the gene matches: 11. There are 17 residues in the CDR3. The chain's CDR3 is CASSLASSGVLEDTQYF. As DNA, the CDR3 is TGTGCCAGCAGTTTAGCGTCCAGCGGGGTCCTCGAAGATACGCAGTATTTT.

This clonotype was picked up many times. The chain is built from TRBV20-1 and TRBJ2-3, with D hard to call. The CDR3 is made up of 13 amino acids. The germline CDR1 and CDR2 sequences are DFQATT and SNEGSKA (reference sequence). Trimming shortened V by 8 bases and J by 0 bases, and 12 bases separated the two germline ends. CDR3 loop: CSIEVPSTDTQYF. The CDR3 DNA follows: TGCAGTATTGAGGTCCCTAGCACAGATACGCAGTATTTT.

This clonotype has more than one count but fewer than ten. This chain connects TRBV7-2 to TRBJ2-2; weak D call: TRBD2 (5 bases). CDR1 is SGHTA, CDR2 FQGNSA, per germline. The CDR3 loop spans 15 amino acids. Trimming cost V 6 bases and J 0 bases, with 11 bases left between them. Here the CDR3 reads CASRSLGANTGELFF. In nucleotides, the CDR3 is TGTGCCAGCAGATCCCTGGGAGCGAACACCGGGGAGCTGTTTTTT.

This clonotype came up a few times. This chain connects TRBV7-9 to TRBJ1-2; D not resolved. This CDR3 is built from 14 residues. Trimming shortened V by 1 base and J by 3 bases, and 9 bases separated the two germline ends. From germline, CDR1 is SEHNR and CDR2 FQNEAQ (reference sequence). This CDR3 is CASSLGRQYYGYTF. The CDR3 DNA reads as TGTGCCAGCAGCTTAGGACGCCAATACTATGGCTACACCTTC.

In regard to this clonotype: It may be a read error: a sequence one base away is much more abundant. CDR3 DNA: TGTGCCAACAGCTTCGAAGGTGATTCCTACGAGCAGTACTTC. Its translation is CANSFEGDSYEQYF. The rearrangement uses TRBV7-2 and TRBJ2-7; D not resolved. The CDR3 is 14 residues long. Germline V lookup: CDR1 SGHTA, CDR2 FQGNSA.

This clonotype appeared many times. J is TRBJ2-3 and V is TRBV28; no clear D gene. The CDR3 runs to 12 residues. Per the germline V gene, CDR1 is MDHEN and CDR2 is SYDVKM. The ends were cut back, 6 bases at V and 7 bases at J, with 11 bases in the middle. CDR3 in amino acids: CASSPIENTQYF. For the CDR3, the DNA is TGTGCCAGCAGCCCAATTGAGAATACGCAGTATTTT. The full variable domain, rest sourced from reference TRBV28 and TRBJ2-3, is DVKVTQSSRYLVKRTGEKVFLECVQDMDHENMFWYRQDPGLGLRLIYFSYDVKMKEKGDIPEGYSVSREKKERFSLILESASTNQTSMYLCASSPIENTQYFGPGTRLTVL.

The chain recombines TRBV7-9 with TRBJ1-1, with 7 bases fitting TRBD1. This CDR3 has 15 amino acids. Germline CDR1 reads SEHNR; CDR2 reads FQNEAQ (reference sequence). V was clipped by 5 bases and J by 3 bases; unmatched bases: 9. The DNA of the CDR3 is TGTGCCAGCAGCCACCCGACAGGGCTGGACACTGAAGCTTTCTTT. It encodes CASSHPTGLDTEAFF.

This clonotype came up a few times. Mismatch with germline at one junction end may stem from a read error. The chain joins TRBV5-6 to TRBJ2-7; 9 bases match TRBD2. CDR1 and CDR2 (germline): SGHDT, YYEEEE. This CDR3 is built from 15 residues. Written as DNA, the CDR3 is TGTGCCAGCAGCTTGGCGGCGGGGGGGACCTACGGGCAGTACTTC. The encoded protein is CASSLAAGGTYGQYF.

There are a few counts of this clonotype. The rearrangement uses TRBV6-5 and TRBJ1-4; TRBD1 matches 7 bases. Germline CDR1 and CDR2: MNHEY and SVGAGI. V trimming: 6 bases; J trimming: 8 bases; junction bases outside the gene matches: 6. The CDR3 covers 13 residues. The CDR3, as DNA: TGTGCCAGCAGGAACCCAGGGGGAGAAAAACTGTTTTTT. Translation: CASRNPGGEKLFF.

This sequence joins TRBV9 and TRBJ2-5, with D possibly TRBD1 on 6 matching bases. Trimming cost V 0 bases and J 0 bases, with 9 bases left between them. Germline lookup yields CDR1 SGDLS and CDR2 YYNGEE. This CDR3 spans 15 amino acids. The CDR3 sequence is CASSVAQGYQETQYF. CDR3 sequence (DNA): TGTGCCAGCAGCGTAGCGCAGGGGTACCAAGAGACCCAGTACTTC.

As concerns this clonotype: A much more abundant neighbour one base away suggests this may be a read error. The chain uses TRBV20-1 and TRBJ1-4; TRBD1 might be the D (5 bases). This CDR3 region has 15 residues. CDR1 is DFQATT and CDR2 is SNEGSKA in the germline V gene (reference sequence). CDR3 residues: CSASRWRQNNERLFF. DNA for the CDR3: TGCAGTGCTAGTCGGTGGCGACAGAATAATGAAAGACTGTTTTTT.